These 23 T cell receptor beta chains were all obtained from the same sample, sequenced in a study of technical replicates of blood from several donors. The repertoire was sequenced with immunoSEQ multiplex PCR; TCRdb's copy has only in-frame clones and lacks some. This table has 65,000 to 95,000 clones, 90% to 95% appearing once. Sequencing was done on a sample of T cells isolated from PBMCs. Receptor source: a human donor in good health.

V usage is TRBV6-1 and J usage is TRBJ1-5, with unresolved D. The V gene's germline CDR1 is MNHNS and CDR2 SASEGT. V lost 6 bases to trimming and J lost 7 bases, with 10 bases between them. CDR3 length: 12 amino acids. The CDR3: CASSQDLQPQHF. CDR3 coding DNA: TGTGCCAGCAGCCAGGATTTGCAGCCCCAGCATTTT.

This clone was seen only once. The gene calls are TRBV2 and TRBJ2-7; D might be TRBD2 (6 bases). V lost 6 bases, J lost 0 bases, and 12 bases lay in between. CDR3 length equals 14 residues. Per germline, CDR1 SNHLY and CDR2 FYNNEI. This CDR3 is CASRGGEVSYEQYF. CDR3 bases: TGTGCCAGCAGGGGGGGAGAGGTCTCCTACGAGCAGTACTTC.

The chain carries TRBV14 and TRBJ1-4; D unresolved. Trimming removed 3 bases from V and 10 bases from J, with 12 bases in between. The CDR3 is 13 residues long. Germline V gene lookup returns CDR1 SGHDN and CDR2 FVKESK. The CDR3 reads CASSQRSLRKLFF. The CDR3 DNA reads TGTGCCAGCAGCCAGCGGAGCCTCAGAAAACTGTTTTTT.

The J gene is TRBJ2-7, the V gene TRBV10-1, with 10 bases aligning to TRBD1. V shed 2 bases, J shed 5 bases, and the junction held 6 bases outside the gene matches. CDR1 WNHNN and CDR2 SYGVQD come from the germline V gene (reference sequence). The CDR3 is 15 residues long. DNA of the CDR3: TGCGCCAGCAGTGAGCCGACGGACAGGGGGAACGAGCAGTACTTC. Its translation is CASSEPTDRGNEQYF.

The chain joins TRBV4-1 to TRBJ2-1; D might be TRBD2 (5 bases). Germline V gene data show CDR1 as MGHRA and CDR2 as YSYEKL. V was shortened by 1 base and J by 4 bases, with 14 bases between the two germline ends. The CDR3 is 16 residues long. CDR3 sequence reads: CASSQGEGTPYNEQFF. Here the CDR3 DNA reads TGCGCCAGCAGCCAAGGTGAGGGTACACCTTACAATGAGCAGTTCTTC.

CDR3 protein: CASSQMGLAGDGELFF. The DNA of the CDR3 is TGTGCCAGCAGCCAAATGGGACTAGCGGGTGACGGGGAGCTGTTTTTT. The V gene is TRBV4-2, the J gene TRBJ2-2; 12 bases are a match to TRBD2. With V trimmed by 2 bases and J by 7 bases, 5 bases remained unmatched. The germline V gene has CDR1 LGHNA and CDR2 YNFKEQ. CDR3 size: 16 residues.

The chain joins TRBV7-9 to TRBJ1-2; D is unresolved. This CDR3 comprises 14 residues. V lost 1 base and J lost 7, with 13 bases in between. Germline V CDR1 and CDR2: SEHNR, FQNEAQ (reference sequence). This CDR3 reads CASSLEVEGGGYTF. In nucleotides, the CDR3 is TGTGCCAGCAGCTTAGAAGTGGAGGGCGGTGGCTACACCTTC.

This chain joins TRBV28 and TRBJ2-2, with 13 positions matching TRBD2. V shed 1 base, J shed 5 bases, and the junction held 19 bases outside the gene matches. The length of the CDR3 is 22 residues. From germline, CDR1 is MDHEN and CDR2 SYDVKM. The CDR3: CASSLSGERGWGLAGRTGELFF. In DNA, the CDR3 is TGTGCCAGCAGTTTATCGGGGGAGAGAGGTTGGGGACTAGCGGGAAGGACCGGGGAGCTGTTTTTT.

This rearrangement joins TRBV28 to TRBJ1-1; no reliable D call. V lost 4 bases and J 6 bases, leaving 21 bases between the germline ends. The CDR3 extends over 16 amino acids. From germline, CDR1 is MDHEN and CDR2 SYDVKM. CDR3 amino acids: CASSYGFAGRQSEAFF. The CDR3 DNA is TGTGCCAGCAGTTATGGTTTTGCCGGGAGGCAGTCTGAAGCTTTCTTT.

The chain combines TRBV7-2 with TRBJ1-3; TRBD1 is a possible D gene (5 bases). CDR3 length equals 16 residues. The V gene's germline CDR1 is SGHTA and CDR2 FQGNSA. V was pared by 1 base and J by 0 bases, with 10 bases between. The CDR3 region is CASSLGGAVSGNTIYF. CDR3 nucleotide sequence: TGTGCCAGCAGCTTAGGCGGGGCAGTCTCTGGAAACACCATATATTTT.

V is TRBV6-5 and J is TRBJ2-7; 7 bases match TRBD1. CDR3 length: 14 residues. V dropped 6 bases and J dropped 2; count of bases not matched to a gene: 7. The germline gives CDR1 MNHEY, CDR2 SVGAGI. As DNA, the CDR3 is TGTGCCAGCAGGGTGGGACAGTTGACCTACGAGCAGTACTTC. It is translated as CASRVGQLTYEQYF.

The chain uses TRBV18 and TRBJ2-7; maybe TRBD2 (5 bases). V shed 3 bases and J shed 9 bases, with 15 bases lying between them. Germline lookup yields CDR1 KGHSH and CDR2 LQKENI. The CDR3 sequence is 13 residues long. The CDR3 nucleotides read TGTGCCAGCTCACCTGAAATTTTAGGAGGGCAGTACTTC. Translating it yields CASSPEILGGQYF.

The CDR3 nucleotides are TGCGCCAGCAGCCAAGGGACAGCCGCCTCCCTAACTAATGAAAAACTGTTTTTT. It yields the protein CASSQGTAASLTNEKLFF. This rearrangement joins TRBV4-1 to TRBJ1-4; possible D gene TRBD1, 6 bases. V lost 1 base, J lost 1 base, and 16 bases lay in between. Germline assignment: CDR1 MGHRA and CDR2 YSYEKL. The CDR3 totals 18 residues.

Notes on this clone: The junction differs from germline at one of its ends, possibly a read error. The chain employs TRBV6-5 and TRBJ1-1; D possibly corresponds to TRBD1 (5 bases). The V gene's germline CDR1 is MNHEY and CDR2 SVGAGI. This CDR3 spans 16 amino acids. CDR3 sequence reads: CASSYSSLRGSTRYAF. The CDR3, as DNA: TGTGCCAGCAGTTACTCGAGTTTAAGGGGCTCAACACGGTACGCTTTT.

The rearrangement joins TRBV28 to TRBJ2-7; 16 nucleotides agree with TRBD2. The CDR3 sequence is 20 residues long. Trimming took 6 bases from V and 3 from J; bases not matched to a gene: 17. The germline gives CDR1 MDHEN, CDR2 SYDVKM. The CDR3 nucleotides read TGTGCCAGCAGCCAAGTGGGACTAGCGGGAGGGCCCCGGTTTAACTACGAGCAGTACTTC. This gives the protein CASSQVGLAGGPRFNYEQYF.

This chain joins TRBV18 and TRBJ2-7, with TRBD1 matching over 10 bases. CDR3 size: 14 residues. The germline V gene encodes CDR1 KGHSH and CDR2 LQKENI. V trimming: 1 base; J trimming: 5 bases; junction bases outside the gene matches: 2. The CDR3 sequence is CASSPQGQGDEQYF. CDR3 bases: TGTGCCAGCTCACCACAAGGACAGGGGGACGAGCAGTACTTC. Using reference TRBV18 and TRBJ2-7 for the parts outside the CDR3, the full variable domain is NAGVMQNPRHLVRRRGQEARLRCSPMKGHSHVYWYRQLPEEGLKFMVYLQKENIIDESGMPKERFSAEFPKEGPSILRIQQVVRGDSAAYFCASSPQGQGDEQYFGPGTRLTVT.

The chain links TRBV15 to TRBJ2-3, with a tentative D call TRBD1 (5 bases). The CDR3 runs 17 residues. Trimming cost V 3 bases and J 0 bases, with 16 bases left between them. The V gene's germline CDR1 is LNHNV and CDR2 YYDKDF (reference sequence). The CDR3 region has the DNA TGTGCCACCAGCAGGACCCGTACAGGTTCCAGCACAGATACGCAGTATTTT. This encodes CATSRTRTGSSTDTQYF.

As DNA, the CDR3 is TGCGCCAGCAGCTTGGAGACCCTAGGGAACACTGAAGCTTTCTTT. Amino acid sequence: CASSLETLGNTEAFF. The chain joins TRBV5-1 to TRBJ1-1; D not resolved. The CDR3 length is 15 residues. Germline V gene lookup returns CDR1 SGHRS and CDR2 YFSETQ. V gave up 0 bases and J gave up 1 base, with 10 bases separating them. Combining the CDR3 with reference TRBV5-1 and TRBJ1-1 gives the whole variable domain KAGVTQTPRYLIKTRGQQVTLSCSPISGHRSVSWYQQTPGQGLQFLFEYFSETQRNKGNFPGRFSGRQFSNSRSEMNVSTLELGDSALYLCASSLETLGNTEAFFGQGTRLTVV.

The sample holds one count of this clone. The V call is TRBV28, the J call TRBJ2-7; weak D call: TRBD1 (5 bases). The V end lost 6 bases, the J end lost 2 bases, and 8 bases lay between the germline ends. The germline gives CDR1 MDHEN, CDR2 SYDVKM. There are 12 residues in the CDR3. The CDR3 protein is CASRQGAYEQYF. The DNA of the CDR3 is TGTGCCAGCAGGCAGGGTGCCTACGAGCAGTACTTC. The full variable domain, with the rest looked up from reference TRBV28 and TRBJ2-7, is DVKVTQSSRYLVKRTGEKVFLECVQDMDHENMFWYRQDPGLGLRLIYFSYDVKMKEKGDIPEGYSVSREKKERFSLILESASTNQTSMYLCASRQGAYEQYFGPGTRLTVT.

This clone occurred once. CDR3 residues: CASRGVPGTDTQYF. The DNA of the CDR3 is TGTGCCAGCAGAGGAGTTCCTGGGACAGATACGCAGTATTTT. The chain couples TRBV6-5 to TRBJ2-3, with unresolved D. This CDR3 comprises 14 residues. Trimming left V 6 bases short and J 3 bases short, with 13 bases between. In germline, CDR1 is MNHEY, CDR2 SVGAGI.

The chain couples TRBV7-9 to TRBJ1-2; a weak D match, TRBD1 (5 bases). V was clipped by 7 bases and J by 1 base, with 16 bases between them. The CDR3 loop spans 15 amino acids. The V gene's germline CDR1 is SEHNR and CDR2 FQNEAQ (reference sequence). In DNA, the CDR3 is TGTGCCAGCACCTTGACGGGGGAGGATAACTATGGCTACACCTTC. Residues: CASTLTGEDNYGYTF.

Here the CDR3 reads CASSFYWDRDGANVLTF. CDR3 nucleotides: TGTGCCAGCAGCTTTTACTGGGACAGGGATGGGGCCAACGTCCTGACTTTC. V usage is TRBV7-9 and J usage is TRBJ2-6; 9 positions match TRBD1. Trimming took 3 bases from V and 3 from J; bases not matched to a gene: 6. Germline CDR1 and CDR2: SEHNR and FQNEAQ (reference sequence). The length of the CDR3 is 17 residues.

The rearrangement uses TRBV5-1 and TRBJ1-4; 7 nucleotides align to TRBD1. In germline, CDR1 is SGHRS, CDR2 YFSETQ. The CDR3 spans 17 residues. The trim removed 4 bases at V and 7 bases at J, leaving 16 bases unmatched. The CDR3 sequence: CASSPDAYRGIGEKLFF. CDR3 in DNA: TGCGCCAGCAGCCCCGACGCGTACAGGGGTATTGGTGAAAAACTGTTTTTT.